The subject of this entry is one T cell receptor (beta chain). Its antigen is as yet unknown. The CDR3 is 14 residues long. V gave up 5 bases and J gave up 1 base, with 9 bases separating them. CDR1 MDHEN and CDR2 SYDVKM come from the germline V gene. The source of the sample is a study of T cell repertoires in cytomegalovirus infection. Study-level information: Recently described HLA-C-restricted plus well-studied HLA-B-restricted CMV epitopes were used. It can be stated that public TCR beta signatures indicated CMV infection as well as a matching HLA type.

TCRdb fed the reads into MiXCR, producing one record per CDR3 protein. The sample lists 110,000 or so distinct CDR3 sequences; 30% were seen once. Overall study results and limits: Cumulative frequency (of public TCR beta family members) identified carriers of CMV plus the relevant HLA. Predominance within the ex vivo response was attributable to HLA-C-restricted CMV-specific TCR beta clonotypes.

The chain is built from TRBV28 and TRBJ1-5; D is unclear. The sequence was obtained from a human donor in good health (CMV status not recorded). Some clones in this sample may be carry-over from other donors' samples. The source material was CD8+ T cells from cultured PBMCs, sampled from culture after CMV antigen stimulation. In nucleotides, the CDR3 is TGTGCCAGCAGTGTGGGCTGGAGCAATCAGCCCCAGCATTTT. Protein product: CASSVGWSNQPQHF.